Shown below are 14 T cell receptor beta chains from a single sample sequenced in a study of T-cell memory formation after mild COVID-19. Each CDR3 protein is one row after TCRdb ran MiXCR on the 5' RACE reads. Seen here are about 130,000 distinct CDR3 sequences, approximately 6.2% observed once, and the top ten hold 2% to 2.5%. The sample taken for sequencing was PBMCs or a T cell subset sorted from them (not recorded which). Receptor source: an adult woman who had mild COVID-19 (a few samples of this study predate the infection). Cell type and time point are not known.

This clonotype was picked up many times. The rearrangement joins TRBV6-5 to TRBJ1-1, with D unresolved. The CDR3 is 15 residues long. Per germline, CDR1 MNHEY and CDR2 SVGAGI. V lost 4 bases, J lost 1 base, and 13 bases lay in between. Written as DNA, the CDR3 is TGTGCCAGCAGTTCCTTTGTATCGGGGAACACTGAAGCTTTCTTT. Translating gives CASSSFVSGNTEAFF.

This clonotype was detected ten times or more. The V gene is TRBV5-1, the J gene TRBJ1-5, with TRBD1 identical over 9 bases. This CDR3 region has 17 residues. J gave up 0 bases and V 4 bases, and 8 bases lay outside the gene matches. Germline V lookup: CDR1 SGHRS, CDR2 YFSETQ. CDR3 amino acids: CASSLTGGQRSNQPQHF. The DNA of the CDR3 is TGCGCCAGCAGCCTGACAGGGGGGCAGCGTAGCAATCAGCCCCAGCATTTT. The full variable domain, rest sourced from reference TRBV5-1 and TRBJ1-5, is KAGVTQTPRYLIKTRGQQVTLSCSPISGHRSVSWYQQTPGQGLQFLFEYFSETQRNKGNFPGRFSGRQFSNSRSEMNVSTLELGDSALYLCASSLTGGQRSNQPQHFGDGTRLSIL.

This clonotype has at least ten counts. This chain links TRBV20-1 with TRBJ2-3; D not resolved. V was shortened by 5 bases and J by 1 base, with 10 bases between the two germline ends. Per germline, CDR1 DFQATT and CDR2 SNEGSKA (reference sequence). The length of the CDR3 is 13 residues. The CDR3 coding sequence is TGCAGTGCTCCCTTTGGAGGCACAGATACGCAGTATTTT. As protein: CSAPFGGTDTQYF.

This clonotype was seen at least ten times. The chain carries TRBV5-6 and TRBJ2-2, with D possibly matching TRBD1 (5 bases). The germline gives CDR1 SGHDT, CDR2 YYEEEE. The CDR3 length is 15 residues. The V end lost 4 bases, the J end lost 0 bases, and 10 bases lay between the germline ends. The CDR3, as DNA: TGTGCCAGCAGCATAGGACATTCGAACACCGGGGAGCTGTTTTTT. Protein product: CASSIGHSNTGELFF.

This clonotype was detected a few times. This sequence joins TRBV12-3 or TRBV12-4 and TRBJ2-3; 7 bases are a match to TRBD1. Germline trimming cut 6 bases from V and 4 bases from J; bases unmatched to any gene: 10. The CDR3 sequence is 15 residues long. The chain's CDR3 is CASRSQQGTADTQYF. In nucleotides, the CDR3 is TGTGCCAGCAGGTCACAACAGGGGACCGCAGATACGCAGTATTTT.

This clonotype was seen many times. This chain joins TRBV18 and TRBJ2-3, with TRBD2 matching 7 bases. The CDR3 has 16 amino acids. Germline trimming cut 3 bases from V and 4 bases from J; bases unmatched to any gene: 10. Germline lookup yields CDR1 KGHSH and CDR2 LQKENI. The CDR3 nucleotides read TGTGCCAGCTCACCCCCCGGCGGGAGTACGCCAGATACGCAGTATTTT. The encoded protein is CASSPPGGSTPDTQYF.

This clonotype was counted at least ten times. The chain links TRBV5-1 to TRBJ2-1; D ambiguous. Germline-derived CDR1 and CDR2 are SGHRS and YFSETQ. The CDR3 has 15 amino acids. V lost 4 bases, J lost 8 bases, and 19 bases lay in between. In nucleotides, the CDR3 is TGCGCCAGCAGCCCGCCAAGGGCATCTGGAGATGAGCAGTTCTTC. Translating gives CASSPPRASGDEQFF. The variable domain in full, completed from reference TRBV5-1 and TRBJ2-1, reads KAGVTQTPRYLIKTRGQQVTLSCSPISGHRSVSWYQQTPGQGLQFLFEYFSETQRNKGNFPGRFSGRQFSNSRSEMNVSTLELGDSALYLCASSPPRASGDEQFFGPGTRLTVL.

This clonotype came up a few times. The chain combines TRBV19 with TRBJ2-4; 9 bases align to TRBD1. Trimming cost V 1 base and J 0 bases; bases outside gene matches: 4. The germline V gene has CDR1 LNHDA and CDR2 SQIVND (reference sequence). This CDR3 is built from 17 residues. The CDR3 here is CASSIGTGALAKNIQYF. As DNA, the CDR3 is TGTGCCAGTAGTATAGGGACAGGGGCCTTAGCCAAAAACATTCAGTACTTC.

This clonotype was seen at least ten times. The chain is built from TRBV7-9 and TRBJ1-1; D not resolved. CDR3 length: 14 amino acids. Germline loops: CDR1 SEHNR, CDR2 FQNEAQ (reference sequence). V was pared by 0 bases and J by 7 bases, with 12 bases between. The CDR3 reads CASSLAGRGDEAFF. CDR3 bases: TGTGCCAGCAGCTTAGCGGGGAGAGGTGATGAAGCTTTCTTT.

The chain employs TRBV24-1 and TRBJ2-5; 8 bases match TRBD1. Germline V gene sequence: CDR1 KGHDR, CDR2 SFDVKD. Trimming cost V 9 bases and J 9 bases; bases outside gene matches: 11. This CDR3 region has 13 residues. For the CDR3, the DNA is TGTGCCACCGGGACAGGTCCTGAGTCGGCCCAGTACTTC. Translation: CATGTGPESAQYF.

The chain combines TRBV29-1 with TRBJ2-3, with TRBD2 matching over 9 bases. Germline CDR1 is SQVTM and CDR2 is ANQGSEA. This CDR3 region has 14 residues. CDR3 sequence reads: CSAVQRGETDTQYF. DNA of the CDR3: TGCAGTGCGGTCCAGCGGGGGGAAACAGATACGCAGTATTTT.

This clonotype was counted many times. CDR3 DNA: TGCAGTGCTAGAGATGGAGGGGTCATATTAGATACGCAGTATTTT. Its translation: CSARDGGVILDTQYF. This chain connects TRBV20-1 to TRBJ2-3; maybe TRBD2 (6 bases). CDR1 DFQATT and CDR2 SNEGSKA come from the germline V gene (reference sequence). The CDR3 totals 15 residues. Trimming stripped 0 bases from V and 5 bases from J, with 15 bases between.

This clonotype appeared many times. The V gene is TRBV7-3, the J gene TRBJ2-1, with 8 bases lining up with TRBD1. The germline V gene encodes CDR1 SGHTA and CDR2 FQGTGA. The V and J ends lost 4 bases and 3 bases, in that order; junction bases with no gene match: 5. This CDR3 spans 15 amino acids. The CDR3 reads CASSSSGTGYNEQFF. CDR3 in DNA: TGTGCCAGCAGCTCCTCCGGGACAGGCTACAATGAGCAGTTCTTC.

The chain has TRBV12-3 or TRBV12-4 and TRBJ2-7; 8 bases agree with TRBD2. The CDR3 spans 15 residues. The V segment lost 5 bases and the J segment 3 bases; nucleotides outside the gene matches: 9. The DNA of the CDR3 is TGTGCCAGCAGTCCCTCCGGGACTAGAGTCTACGAGCAGTACTTC. Its translation is CASSPSGTRVYEQYF.